These 28 T cell receptor beta chains were all obtained from the same sample, sequenced in a study of blood T cell repertoires in COVID-19. Assay: immunoSEQ multiplex PCR; the TCRdb copy retains only in-frame clones and omits some. The sample lists about 190,000 clones, about 88% occurring once. The sequencing sample was made of peripheral blood. The receptors shown here come from a woman aged 30 to 39 with active or convalescent COVID-19.

The chain employs TRBV7-9 and TRBJ2-5; the D gene is possibly TRBD1 (5 bases). CDR3 length: 15 amino acids. V lost 2 bases and J 2 bases, leaving 12 bases between the germline ends. CDR1 and CDR2 (germline): SEHNR, FQNEAQ (reference sequence). The CDR3: CASSLRVTVQETQYF. The CDR3 DNA is TGTGCCAGCAGCTTAAGAGTGACAGTTCAAGAGACCCAGTACTTC. The whole variable domain, remainder taken from reference TRBV7-9 and TRBJ2-5, is DTGVSQNPRHKITKRGQNVTFRCDPISEHNRLYWYRQTLGQGPEFLTYFQNEAQLEKSRLLSDRFSAERPKGSFSTLEIQRTEQGDSAMYLCASSLRVTVQETQYFGPGTRLLVL.

The chain has TRBV2 and TRBJ2-7, with a weak D call TRBD2 (5 bases). Trimming removed 3 bases at V and 4 bases at J, with 13 bases between. The CDR3 extends over 14 amino acids. Germline CDR1 reads SNHLY; CDR2 reads FYNNEI. The CDR3 protein is CASSDGIFRYEQYF. The CDR3 DNA is TGTGCCAGCAGTGACGGGATTTTCAGGTACGAGCAGTACTTC.

The chain employs TRBV28 and TRBJ1-1; 9 positions match TRBD1. The CDR3 totals 15 residues. CDR1 is MDHEN and CDR2 is SYDVKM in the germline V gene. V was pared by 3 bases and J by 11 bases, with 13 bases of the junction left unmatched. CDR3 DNA: TGTGCCAGCAGTTTGCCCCCGGGACAGGGTACTTTGGCTTTCTTT. Its protein is CASSLPPGQGTLAFF.

The chain uses TRBV7-9 and TRBJ2-2; 8 bases are shared with TRBD1. Germline V CDR1 and CDR2: SEHNR, FQNEAQ (reference sequence). The CDR3 runs 15 residues. The V and J ends lost 3 bases and 6 bases, in that order; junction bases with no gene match: 6. The CDR3 loop reads CASSFGQGGAGELFF. The CDR3 DNA reads as TGTGCCAGCAGCTTCGGACAGGGCGGGGCCGGGGAGCTGTTTTTT.

This clone appeared a single time. The chain employs TRBV29-1 and TRBJ2-3, with TRBD2 matching over 8 bases. There are 13 residues in the CDR3. Germline CDR1 and CDR2: SQVTM and ANQGSEA. The V gene end was trimmed by 8 bases and the J gene end by 4 bases; junction bases not matched to a gene: 8. In DNA, the CDR3 is TGCAGCTTCAGCTGGACTAGCTCAGATACGCAGTATTTT. This sequence encodes CSFSWTSSDTQYF.

This clone was recorded a few times. The V gene is TRBV29-1, the J gene TRBJ1-5, with D possibly being TRBD1 (6 bases). Trimming pared 5 bases from V and 3 bases from J, leaving 11 bases between. The germline V gene encodes CDR1 SQVTM and CDR2 ANQGSEA. The CDR3 covers 13 residues. This CDR3 reads CSVKQGLNQPQHF. The CDR3 DNA sequence: TGCAGCGTTAAACAGGGCCTCAATCAGCCCCAGCATTTT.

The chain employs TRBV28 and TRBJ1-4, with D hard to call. Germline loops: CDR1 MDHEN, CDR2 SYDVKM. The CDR3 is made up of 16 amino acids. Trimming took 2 bases from V and 0 from J, leaving 10 bases between them. The DNA of the CDR3 is TGTGCCAGCAGTTTAAATTTAGATACAACTAATGAAAAACTGTTTTTT. It codes for CASSLNLDTTNEKLFF.

This clone appeared once. The chain is built from TRBV2 and TRBJ1-5; the match to TRBD1 covers 7 bases. CDR1 is SNHLY and CDR2 is FYNNEI in the germline V gene. Losses at the gene ends were 6 bases for V and 9 bases for J; bases not matched to a gene: 11. The CDR3 sequence is 14 residues long. CDR3 region: CASRPRQGLTPQHF. CDR3 DNA sequence: TGTGCCAGCAGACCCAGACAGGGCTTGACGCCCCAGCATTTT.

In nucleotides, the CDR3 is TGTGCCAGTAGGGCCACGGGACAGGGGGCTAAAGATACGCAGTATTTT. This translates into CASRATGQGAKDTQYF. This chain joins TRBV19 and TRBJ2-3; 12 nucleotides agree with TRBD1. The trim removed 6 bases at V and 5 bases at J, leaving 9 bases unmatched. CDR3 length: 16 amino acids. The germline gives CDR1 LNHDA, CDR2 SQIVND (reference sequence).

The gene calls are TRBV5-1 and TRBJ2-7; D perhaps matches TRBD1 (6 bases). Trimming took off 0 bases at V and 7 bases at J, with 20 bases between the two ends. This CDR3 region has 16 residues. Germline V gene lookup returns CDR1 SGHRS and CDR2 YFSETQ. The CDR3, as DNA: TGCGCCAGCAGCTTGGACCCTAACAGGGTGGCGGTTGAGCAGTACTTC. It codes for CASSLDPNRVAVEQYF.

The chain recombines TRBV2 with TRBJ2-7; 7 bases agree with TRBD2. V lost 3 bases and J lost 1; bases outside the gene matches: 3. This CDR3 is 14 amino acids long. CDR1 and CDR2 from the germline V gene are SNHLY and FYNNEI. In DNA, the CDR3 is TGTGCCAGCAGTGAGGGGGGGGTTTCCTACGAGCAGTACTTC. This translates into CASSEGGVSYEQYF.

In this sample, this clone turned up a few times. V gene TRBV10-1 combines with J gene TRBJ1-1, with D possibly TRBD1 on 6 matching bases. This CDR3 has 15 residues. Trimming took 6 bases from V and 1 from J, leaving 15 bases between them. From germline, CDR1 is WNHNN and CDR2 SYGVQD (reference sequence). The CDR3 here is CASSKKQGPNTEAFF. DNA of the CDR3: TGCGCCAGCAGCAAAAAGCAGGGGCCGAACACTGAAGCTTTCTTT.

CDR3 sequence reads: CASSSGGDDKNIQYF. The CDR3 coding sequence is TGTGCCAGCAGCTCAGGGGGCGATGACAAAAACATTCAGTACTTC. The J gene is TRBJ2-4, the V gene TRBV5-6; TRBD1 aligns across 8 bases. Germline assignment: CDR1 SGHDT and CDR2 YYEEEE. This CDR3 contains 15 residues. Germline trimming cut 3 bases from V and 3 bases from J; bases unmatched to any gene: 5.

This clone has more than one count but fewer than ten. The chain is built from TRBV18 and TRBJ1-1; TRBD1 is a possible D gene (6 bases). V was trimmed by 4 bases and J by 6 bases, leaving 15 bases between them. The CDR3 contains 14 residues. Germline V CDR1 and CDR2: KGHSH, LQKENI. The CDR3 region is CASSLRTDDPEAFF. CDR3 sequence (DNA): TGTGCCAGCTCACTCAGGACAGACGACCCTGAAGCTTTCTTT.

J is TRBJ1-4 and V is TRBV18, with 8 bases fitting TRBD1. The CDR3 contains 15 residues. Germline V gene data show CDR1 as KGHSH and CDR2 as LQKENI. The V gene end was trimmed by 3 bases and the J gene end by 2 bases; junction bases not matched to a gene: 2. As DNA, the CDR3 is TGTGCCAGCTCACCGGGACAGGCCACTAATGAAAAACTGTTTTTT. Amino acid sequence: CASSPGQATNEKLFF.

Remarks on this clone: Other nucleotide sequences in the sample specify the same CDR3. The chain has TRBV12-3 or TRBV12-4 and TRBJ1-1, with a weak D call TRBD1 (6 bases). The CDR3 contains 13 residues. V was clipped by 6 bases and J by 0 bases, with 8 bases between them. The CDR3 DNA reads TGTGCCAGCAGCCAGGGGTTGAACACTGAAGCTTTCTTT. Protein: CASSQGLNTEAFF.

This clone was recorded a few times. V is TRBV7-9 and J is TRBJ1-4; TRBD1 matches at 9 bases. The CDR3 is made up of 14 amino acids. CDR1 is SEHNR, CDR2 FQNEAQ, per germline (reference sequence). J gave up 8 bases and V 4 bases, and 5 bases lay outside the gene matches. The CDR3 loop is CASSSPGTGEKLFF. CDR3 DNA: TGTGCCAGCAGCTCCCCCGGGACAGGGGAAAAACTGTTTTTT. The entire variable domain, with the rest obtained from reference TRBV7-9 and TRBJ1-4, is as follows: DTGVSQNPRHKITKRGQNVTFRCDPISEHNRLYWYRQTLGQGPEFLTYFQNEAQLEKSRLLSDRFSAERPKGSFSTLEIQRTEQGDSAMYLCASSSPGTGEKLFFGSGTQLSVL.

The gene calls are TRBV6-4 and TRBJ1-2; unclear D gene. V was clipped by 2 bases and J by 0 bases, with 7 bases between them. The germline V gene has CDR1 MRHNA and CDR2 SNTAGT. The CDR3 extends over 14 amino acids. CDR3: CASSDGEPNYGYTF. CDR3 DNA sequence: TGTGCCAGCAGTGACGGGGAGCCTAACTATGGCTACACCTTC.

This clone was seen more than once but under ten times. The chain is built from TRBV2 and TRBJ1-5; D gene ambiguous. Deletions cut 6 bases from V and 5 bases from J, with 11 bases between. This CDR3 has 13 amino acids. Germline V gene data show CDR1 as SNHLY and CDR2 as FYNNEI. The CDR3 region has the DNA TGTGCCAGCAGCGATTCGGAGGATCAGCCCCAGCATTTT. It is translated as CASSDSEDQPQHF.

The V gene is TRBV3-1 (or the pseudogene TRBV3-2), the J gene TRBJ2-7, with 10 bases fitting TRBD2. Germline lookup yields CDR1 LGHDT and CDR2 YNNKEL (reference sequence). The ends lost 0 bases at V and 4 bases at J; junction bases unmatched: 6. This CDR3 is built from 16 residues. The DNA of the CDR3 is TGTGCCAGCAGCCAAGATTCGGCTAGCGGGAGTTACGAGCAGTACTTC. Its protein is CASSQDSASGSYEQYF.

The V gene is TRBV28, the J gene TRBJ1-1; D gene uncertain. The germline V gene has CDR1 MDHEN and CDR2 SYDVKM. The CDR3 loop spans 13 amino acids. V was cut by 2 bases and J by 4 bases, with 8 bases left in between. Written as DNA, the CDR3 is TGTGCCAGCAGTTTAACCCGCGTCACTGAAGCTTTCTTT. Residues: CASSLTRVTEAFF. The entire variable domain, with the rest obtained from reference TRBV28 and TRBJ1-1, is as follows: DVKVTQSSRYLVKRTGEKVFLECVQDMDHENMFWYRQDPGLGLRLIYFSYDVKMKEKGDIPEGYSVSREKKERFSLILESASTNQTSMYLCASSLTRVTEAFFGQGTRLTVV.

The chain is built from TRBV20-1 and TRBJ1-6; D gene ambiguous. Per germline, CDR1 DFQATT and CDR2 SNEGSKA (reference sequence). Trimming pared 3 bases from V and 8 bases from J, leaving 17 bases between. CDR3 length: 15 amino acids. The CDR3 region is CSASLSGFRHSPLHF. In DNA form, the CDR3 reads TGCAGTGCTAGTTTGTCAGGTTTTAGGCATTCACCCCTCCACTTT.

The rearrangement uses TRBV2 and TRBJ1-1, with D hard to call. V was cut by 4 bases and J by 2 bases, with 14 bases left in between. Germline values: CDR1 SNHLY, CDR2 FYNNEI. The CDR3 extends over 15 amino acids. The CDR3 is CASSGRTGLNTEAFF. The CDR3 DNA is TGTGCCAGCAGTGGTAGGACTGGGCTTAACACTGAAGCTTTCTTT.

The chain is built from TRBV27 and TRBJ1-1, with a possible D match to TRBD1 (6 bases). The CDR3 covers 16 residues. Trimming removed 5 bases from V and 0 bases from J, with 16 bases in between. Germline lookup yields CDR1 MNHEY and CDR2 SMNVEV (reference sequence). Here the CDR3 reads CASSSLLRTVNTEAFF. CDR3 in DNA: TGTGCCAGCAGTAGCCTCTTACGGACAGTGAACACTGAAGCTTTCTTT.

The V gene is TRBV20-1, the J gene TRBJ2-5; D unresolved. Germline CDR1 is DFQATT and CDR2 is SNEGSKA (reference sequence). V was pared by 6 bases and J by 2 bases, with 4 bases between. The CDR3 loop spans 10 amino acids. Here the CDR3 DNA reads TGCAGTGCAATACAAGAGACCCAGTACTTC. As protein: CSAIQETQYF.

The chain recombines TRBV29-1 with TRBJ1-4; D not certain. There are 12 residues in the CDR3. The V end was cut by 3 bases, the J end by 7 bases, with 9 bases between. Germline loops: CDR1 SQVTM, CDR2 ANQGSEA. The CDR3 is CSVEIESEKLFF. In nucleotides, the CDR3 is TGCAGCGTTGAGATCGAGTCTGAAAAACTGTTTTTT.

J is TRBJ1-1 and V is TRBV10-3; D is unresolved. V gave up 3 bases and J gave up 5 bases, with 16 bases separating them. Germline V lookup: CDR1 ENHRY, CDR2 SYGVKD. This CDR3 is built from 15 residues. Here the CDR3 DNA reads TGTGCCATCAGTGACCCGGCACAGCGGGGAACTGAAGCTTTCTTT. Amino acid sequence: CAISDPAQRGTEAFF.

This chain uses TRBV11-3 with TRBJ1-3; perhaps TRBD1 as D (5 bases). This CDR3 region has 16 residues. V was trimmed by 6 bases and J by 0 bases, leaving 15 bases between them. The germline V gene encodes CDR1 SGHNT and CDR2 YENEEA. CDR3 nucleotides: TGTGCCAGCAGAAATGCCGGGACTGGCTCTGGAAACACCATATATTTT. Translation gives CASRNAGTGSGNTIYF.